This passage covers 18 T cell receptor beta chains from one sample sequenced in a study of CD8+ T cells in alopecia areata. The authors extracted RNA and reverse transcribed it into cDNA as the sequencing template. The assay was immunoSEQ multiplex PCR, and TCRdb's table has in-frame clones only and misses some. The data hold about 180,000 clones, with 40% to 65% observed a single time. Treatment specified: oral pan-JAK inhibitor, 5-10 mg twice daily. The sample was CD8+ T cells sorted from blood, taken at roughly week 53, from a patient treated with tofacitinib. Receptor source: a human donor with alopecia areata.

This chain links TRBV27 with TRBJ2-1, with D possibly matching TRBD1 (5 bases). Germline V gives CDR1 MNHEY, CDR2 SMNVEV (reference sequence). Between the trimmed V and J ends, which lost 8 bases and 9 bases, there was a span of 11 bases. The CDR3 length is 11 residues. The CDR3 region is CASAGQGEQFF. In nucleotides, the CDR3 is TGTGCCAGCGCCGGACAAGGTGAGCAGTTCTTC.

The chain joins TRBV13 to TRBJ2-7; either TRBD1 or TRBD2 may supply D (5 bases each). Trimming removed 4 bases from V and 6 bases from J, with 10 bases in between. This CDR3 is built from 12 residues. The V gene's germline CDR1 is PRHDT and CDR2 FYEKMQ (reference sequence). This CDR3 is CASSSGDGEQYF. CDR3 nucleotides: TGTGCCAGCAGCTCCGGGGACGGCGAGCAGTACTTC.

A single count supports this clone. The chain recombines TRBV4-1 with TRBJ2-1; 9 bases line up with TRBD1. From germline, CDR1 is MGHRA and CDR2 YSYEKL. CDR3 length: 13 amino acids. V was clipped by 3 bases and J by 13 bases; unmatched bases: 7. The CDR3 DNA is TGCGCCAGCAGCCAGGGGGGACAGGGCAACCAGTTCTTC. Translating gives CASSQGGQGNQFF.

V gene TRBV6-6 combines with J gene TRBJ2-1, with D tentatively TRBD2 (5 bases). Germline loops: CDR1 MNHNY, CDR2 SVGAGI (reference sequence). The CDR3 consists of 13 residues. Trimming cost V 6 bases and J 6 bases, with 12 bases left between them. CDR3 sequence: CASRPEGSNEQFF. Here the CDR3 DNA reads TGTGCCAGCAGGCCCGAGGGATCCAATGAGCAGTTCTTC.

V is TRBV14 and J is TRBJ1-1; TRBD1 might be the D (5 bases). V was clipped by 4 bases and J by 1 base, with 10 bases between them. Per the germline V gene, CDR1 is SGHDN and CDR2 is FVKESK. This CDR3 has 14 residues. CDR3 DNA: TGTGCCAGCAGCCGGGTTGGGGGGAACACTGAAGCTTTCTTT. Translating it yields CASSRVGGNTEAFF.

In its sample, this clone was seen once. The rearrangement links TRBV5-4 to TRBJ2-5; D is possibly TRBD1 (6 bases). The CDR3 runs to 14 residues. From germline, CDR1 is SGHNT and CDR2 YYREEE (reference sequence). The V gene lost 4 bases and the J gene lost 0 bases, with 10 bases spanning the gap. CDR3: CASSVRDNQETQYF. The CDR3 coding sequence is TGTGCCAGCAGCGTACGGGACAACCAAGAGACCCAGTACTTC.

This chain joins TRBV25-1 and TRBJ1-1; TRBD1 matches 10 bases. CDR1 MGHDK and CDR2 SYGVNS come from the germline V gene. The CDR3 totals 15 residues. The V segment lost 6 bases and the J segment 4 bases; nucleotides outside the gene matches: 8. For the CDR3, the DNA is TGTGCCAGCAGCCTTGGACAGGGGGGCGGCACTGAAGCTTTCTTT. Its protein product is CASSLGQGGGTEAFF.

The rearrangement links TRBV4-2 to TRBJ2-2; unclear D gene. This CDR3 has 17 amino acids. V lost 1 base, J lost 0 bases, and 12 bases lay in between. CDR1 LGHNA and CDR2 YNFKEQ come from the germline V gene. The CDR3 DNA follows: TGTGCCAGCAGCCAAGCGCAACCATTATCGAACACCGGGGAGCTGTTTTTT. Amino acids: CASSQAQPLSNTGELFF.

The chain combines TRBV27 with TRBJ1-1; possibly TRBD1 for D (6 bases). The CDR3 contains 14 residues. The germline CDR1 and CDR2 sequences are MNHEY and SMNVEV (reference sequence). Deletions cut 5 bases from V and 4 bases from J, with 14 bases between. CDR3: CASSLRGTGTEAFF. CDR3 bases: TGTGCCAGCAGTCTTAGGGGGACCGGCACTGAAGCTTTCTTT.

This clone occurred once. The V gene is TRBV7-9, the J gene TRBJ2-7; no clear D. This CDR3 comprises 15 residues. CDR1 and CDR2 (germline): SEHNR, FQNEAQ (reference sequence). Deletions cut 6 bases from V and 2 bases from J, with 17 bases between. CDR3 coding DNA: TGTGCCAGCAGAGGGCTGGGCTCGACCGCCTACGAGCAGTACTTC. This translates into CASRGLGSTAYEQYF.

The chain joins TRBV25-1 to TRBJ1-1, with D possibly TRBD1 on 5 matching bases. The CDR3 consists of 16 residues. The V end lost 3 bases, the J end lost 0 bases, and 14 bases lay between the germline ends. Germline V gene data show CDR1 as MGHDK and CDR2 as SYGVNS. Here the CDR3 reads CASSESSWGMNTEAFF. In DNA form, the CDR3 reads TGTGCCAGCAGTGAGTCTAGTTGGGGCATGAACACTGAAGCTTTCTTT.

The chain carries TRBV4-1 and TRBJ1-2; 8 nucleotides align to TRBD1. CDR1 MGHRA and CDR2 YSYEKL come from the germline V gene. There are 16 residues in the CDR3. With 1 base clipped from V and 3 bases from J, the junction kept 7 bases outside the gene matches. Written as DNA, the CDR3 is TGCGCCAGCAGCCAAGGGGGGACAGGAGTTTACTATGGCTACACCTTC. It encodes CASSQGGTGVYYGYTF.

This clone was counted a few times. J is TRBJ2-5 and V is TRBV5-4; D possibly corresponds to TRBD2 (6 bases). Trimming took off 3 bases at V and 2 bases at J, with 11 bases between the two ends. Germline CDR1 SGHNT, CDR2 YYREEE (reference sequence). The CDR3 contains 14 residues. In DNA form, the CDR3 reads TGTGCCAGCAGCTGGTTAGCGGAACAAGAGACCCAGTACTTC. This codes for CASSWLAEQETQYF.

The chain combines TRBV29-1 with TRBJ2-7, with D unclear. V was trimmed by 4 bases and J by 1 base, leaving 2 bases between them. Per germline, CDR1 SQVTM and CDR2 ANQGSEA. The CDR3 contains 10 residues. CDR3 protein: CSVVSYEQYF. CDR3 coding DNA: TGCAGCGTTGTTTCCTACGAGCAGTACTTC.

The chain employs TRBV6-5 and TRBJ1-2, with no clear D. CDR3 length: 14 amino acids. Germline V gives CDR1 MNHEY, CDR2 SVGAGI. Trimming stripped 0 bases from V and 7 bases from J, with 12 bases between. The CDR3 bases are TGTGCCAGCAGTTACTCTCGGGGTGGAGCTGGCTACACCTTC. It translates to CASSYSRGGAGYTF.

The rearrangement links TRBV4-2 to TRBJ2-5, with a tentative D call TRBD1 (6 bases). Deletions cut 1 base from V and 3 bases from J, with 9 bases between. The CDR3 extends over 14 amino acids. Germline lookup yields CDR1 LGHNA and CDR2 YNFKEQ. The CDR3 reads CASSQGQAEETQYF. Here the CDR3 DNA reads TGTGCCAGCAGCCAAGGACAGGCGGAAGAGACCCAGTACTTC.

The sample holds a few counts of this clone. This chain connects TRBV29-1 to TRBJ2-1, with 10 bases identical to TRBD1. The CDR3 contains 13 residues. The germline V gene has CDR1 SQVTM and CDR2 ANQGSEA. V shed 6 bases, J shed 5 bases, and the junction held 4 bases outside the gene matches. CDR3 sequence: CSVGTGADNEQFF. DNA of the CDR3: TGCAGCGTAGGGACAGGGGCAGACAATGAGCAGTTCTTC.

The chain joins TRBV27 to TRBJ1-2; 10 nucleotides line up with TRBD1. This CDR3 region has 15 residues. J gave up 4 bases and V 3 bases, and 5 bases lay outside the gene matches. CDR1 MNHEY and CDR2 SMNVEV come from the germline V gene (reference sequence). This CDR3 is CASSFGTGEVYGYTF. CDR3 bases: TGTGCCAGCAGTTTTGGGACAGGGGAAGTCTATGGCTACACCTTC.